These T cell receptor beta chains were read from a single sample in a study of graft-versus-host responses after intestinal transplantation. TCRdb keeps only in-frame clones here, not all; method: immunoSEQ multiplex PCR. This sample has around 12,000 clones; about 81% occur once, and the top ten carry approximately 8.6%. The source was PBMCs, collected about 300 days after intestinal transplant. All receptors come from a human patient who received an intestinal transplant, so some T cells may come from the graft donor. CDR3s include the opening cysteine and the closing phenylalanine or tryptophan. The D gene is left open where the match is weak. A row's size may be missing; if present it is once, few, many or a size class.

DNA: TGTGCCAGCTCCCCAACAGCCCTCTATGGCTATACCTTC
CDR3: CASSPTALYGYTF
J: TRBJ1-2
length: 13
D: NA
V: TRBV18
size: once

DNA: TGTGCCAGCAGCTTGGCGGGCAGCGGGAATGGGTACGAGCAGTACTTC
CDR3: CASSLAGSGNGYEQYF
J: TRBJ2-7
length: 16
D: TRBD2
V: TRBV5-4
size: NA

DNA: TGTGCCAGCAGTTCTGGAGGGGATTTCCAGCCCCAGCATTTT
CDR3: CASSSGGDFQPQHF
J: TRBJ1-5
length: 14
D: NA
V: TRBV27
size: NA

DNA: TGTGCCAGCAGTTACTCAAGTCTTATGAACACTGAAGCTTTCTTT
CDR3: CASSYSSLMNTEAFF
J: TRBJ1-1
length: 15
D: NA
V: TRBV6-6
size: NA

DNA: TGTGCCAGCACCTTGACTAGTGCGTACAATGAGCAGTTCTTC
CDR3: CASTLTSAYNEQFF
J: TRBJ2-1
length: 14
D: NA
V: TRBV9
size: NA

DNA: TGTGCCAGCAGCTTATCCCCCCAGGCGTCCTACGAGCAGTACTTC
CDR3: CASSLSPQASYEQYF
J: TRBJ2-7
length: 15
D: NA
V: TRBV7-2
size: NA

DNA: TGCGCCAGCAGCCAACAGACTAGCGATGAGCAGTTCTTC
CDR3: CASSQQTSDEQFF
J: TRBJ2-1
length: 13
D: TRBD2
V: TRBV4-3
size: NA

DNA: TGTGCCAGCAGCCTGGGAGCGGGACAGGGTTTTGCAACTAATGAAAAACTGTTTTTT
CDR3: CASSLGAGQGFATNEKLFF
J: TRBJ1-4
length: 19
D: TRBD1
V: TRBV5-6
size: NA

DNA: TGTGCCAGCAGCTTAGGGGACAGTTACACCTTC
CDR3: CASSLGDSYTF
J: TRBJ1-2
length: 11
D: TRBD1
V: TRBV7-2
size: few

DNA: TGCGCCAGCAGCTTGGACAGGGCCTACGAGCAGTACTTC
CDR3: CASSLDRAYEQYF
J: TRBJ2-7
length: 13
D: NA
V: TRBV5-1
size: NA

DNA: TGTGCCAGTAGTATAGGATGGACTAGCGGGAGGTTCGCCAATGAGCAGTTCTTC
CDR3: CASSIGWTSGRFANEQFF
J: TRBJ2-1
length: 18
D: TRBD2
V: TRBV19
size: once

DNA: TGTGCCAACCGACAGGGGACTAATTCACCCCTCCACTTT
CDR3: CANRQGTNSPLHF
J: TRBJ1-6
length: 13
D: TRBD1
V: TRBV10-3
size: NA

DNA: TGTGCAAGTCGCTTACCGCCGGCGGACCTAGCCGGGACAGCCTCCTACGAGCAGTACTTC
CDR3: CASRLPPADLAGTASYEQYF
J: TRBJ2-7
length: 20
D: NA
V: TRBV12-2
size: NA

DNA: TGTGCCAGCAGCTTACTTGGCGCAGATACGCAGTATTTT
CDR3: CASSLLGADTQYF
J: TRBJ2-3
length: 13
D: NA
V: TRBV7-9
size: NA

DNA: TGTGCCAGCAGTTTTCCCGGCTCCTACGAGCAGTACTTC
CDR3: CASSFPGSYEQYF
J: TRBJ2-7
length: 13
D: NA
V: TRBV27
size: NA

DNA: TGTGCCAGCAGTCCCATGTTCCTGGGACGGTTCAATCAGCCCCAGCATTTT
CDR3: CASSPMFLGRFNQPQHF
J: TRBJ1-5
length: 17
D: NA
V: TRBV27
size: NA

DNA: TGCGCCAGCAGCCTCCCTAGCGCAGATACGCAGTATTTT
CDR3: CASSLPSADTQYF
J: TRBJ2-3
length: 13
D: NA
V: TRBV5-1
size: NA

DNA: TGTGCCAGCAGCGGGCACAGGGGGCTGAACACTGAAGCTTTCTTT
CDR3: CASSGHRGLNTEAFF
J: TRBJ1-1
length: 15
D: TRBD1
V: TRBV9
size: NA

DNA: TGTGCCAGCAGTTACTCACAGGGTGAAGCTTTCTTT
CDR3: CASSYSQGEAFF
J: TRBJ1-1
length: 12
D: NA
V: TRBV6-6
size: NA

DNA: TGTGCCAGCAGCGTAGGGCCCGGGACAGGGGTTGAAAAACTGTTTTTT
CDR3: CASSVGPGTGVEKLFF
J: TRBJ1-4
length: 16
D: TRBD1
V: TRBV9
size: once

DNA: TGTGCCAGCACCTGGGGAGCGGGAGGGGTCGGAGAGACCCAGTACTTC
CDR3: CASTWGAGGVGETQYF
J: TRBJ2-5
length: 16
D: TRBD2
V: TRBV2
size: NA

DNA: TGTGCCAGCAGCCACTTTCACTATAGCGGGAATGGGACCTACAATGAGCAGTTCTTC
CDR3: CASSHFHYSGNGTYNEQFF
J: TRBJ2-1
length: 19
D: TRBD2
V: TRBV7-9
size: NA

DNA: TGTGCCAGTAGAAGGGCCTCAAACTTTGGCAGCAATCAGCCCCAGCATTTT
CDR3: CASRRASNFGSNQPQHF
J: TRBJ1-5
length: 17
D: NA
V: TRBV19
size: few

DNA: TGTGCCAGCACCGACTACAATGAGCAGTTCTTC
CDR3: CASTDYNEQFF
J: TRBJ2-1
length: 11
D: NA
V: TRBV6-1
size: NA

DNA: TGTGCCAGCAGTCTGGGACAGGGGCCCCAGCCCCAGCATTTT
CDR3: CASSLGQGPQPQHF
J: TRBJ1-5
length: 14
D: TRBD1
V: TRBV28
size: NA

DNA: TGTGCCAGCAGCTTCGGCTTAGAACAGTACTTC
CDR3: CASSFGLEQYF
J: TRBJ2-4
length: 11
D: NA
V: TRBV5-4
size: few

DNA: TGCGCCAGCACTCTCACCGGGGACTCCTACAATGAGCAGTTCTTC
CDR3: CASTLTGDSYNEQFF
J: TRBJ2-1
length: 15
D: NA
V: TRBV10-2
size: NA

DNA: TGTGCCTGGAGTGTACTCCTCAGCAGCCCTTATGGCTACACCTTC
CDR3: CAWSVLLSSPYGYTF
J: TRBJ1-2
length: 15
D: NA
V: TRBV30
size: few

DNA: TGTGCCAGCAGTCCGAGACTAGCGGTATACAATGAGCAGTTCTTC
CDR3: CASSPRLAVYNEQFF
J: TRBJ2-1
length: 15
D: TRBD2
V: TRBV27
size: NA

DNA: TGCGCCAGCAGCCAAGCTTGGGGAAATCAGCCCCAGCATTTT
CDR3: CASSQAWGNQPQHF
J: TRBJ1-5
length: 14
D: NA
V: TRBV4-1
size: NA

DNA: TGTGCCAGCAGTCTCCCCAGGGTAAACTTATCACCCCTCCACTTT
CDR3: CASSLPRVNLSPLHF
J: TRBJ1-6
length: 15
D: NA
V: TRBV28
size: NA

DNA: TGCAGCGTTATGGACGGTGGCAATCAGCCCCAGCATTTT
CDR3: CSVMDGGNQPQHF
J: TRBJ1-5
length: 13
D: NA
V: TRBV29-1
size: NA

DNA: TGTGCCAGCAGCTACTCAAGACAGGGTGAGGAGAAAGATACGCAGTATTTT
CDR3: CASSYSRQGEEKDTQYF
J: TRBJ2-3
length: 17
D: TRBD1
V: TRBV11-2
size: NA

DNA: TGTGCCAGCAGCTTAGCCTCTATCGGACTTTACAATGAGCAGTTCTTC
CDR3: CASSLASIGLYNEQFF
J: TRBJ2-1
length: 16
D: NA
V: TRBV7-9
size: NA

DNA: TGTGCCATCAGTGAGTCGGAGTATAGCAATCAGCCCCAGCATTTT
CDR3: CAISESEYSNQPQHF
J: TRBJ1-5
length: 15
D: NA
V: TRBV10-3
size: NA

DNA: TGCGCCAGCAGCGCGTCCGGGGTCCCACACACAGATACGCAGTATTTT
CDR3: CASSASGVPHTDTQYF
J: TRBJ2-3
length: 16
D: NA
V: TRBV5-1
size: NA

DNA: TGTGCCAGCAGCTTGGCGGGGACCTACACAGATACGCAGTATTTT
CDR3: CASSLAGTYTDTQYF
J: TRBJ2-3
length: 15
D: NA
V: TRBV5-4
size: NA

DNA: TGTGCCAGTGAACAGGGATTGAACACTGAAGCTTTCTTT
CDR3: CASEQGLNTEAFF
J: TRBJ1-1
length: 13
D: NA
V: TRBV19
size: few

DNA: TGCGCCAGCAGCCCGCTTGGGGGGCCGGACACCGGGGAGCTGTTTTTT
CDR3: CASSPLGGPDTGELFF
J: TRBJ2-2
length: 16
D: NA
V: TRBV4-1
size: NA

DNA: TGTGCCAGTAGTATTGGGATATGGGGAGAGACCCAGTACTTC
CDR3: CASSIGIWGETQYF
J: TRBJ2-5
length: 14
D: NA
V: TRBV19
size: NA

DNA: TGTGCCAGTAGTGGACAGGGTACGGGCACAGATACGCAGTATTTT
CDR3: CASSGQGTGTDTQYF
J: TRBJ2-3
length: 15
D: TRBD1
V: TRBV19
size: NA

DNA: TGTGCCAGTAGAGACCGGGACAGGGGGGCAAAGGAGCAGTTCTTC
CDR3: CASRDRDRGAKEQFF
J: TRBJ2-1
length: 15
D: TRBD1
V: TRBV19
size: once

DNA: TGTGCCAGCAGTGACCCCGGTCGGACGGGCTACGAGCAGTACTTC
CDR3: CASSDPGRTGYEQYF
J: TRBJ2-7
length: 15
D: NA
V: TRBV2
size: NA

DNA: TGTGCCAGCAGCTTAGAGTTACGGGGATCTGGTGGCGAGCAGTACTTC
CDR3: CASSLELRGSGGEQYF
J: TRBJ2-7
length: 16
D: NA
V: TRBV13
size: NA

DNA: TGTGCCAGCAGTGACTCGGGTGGGGGATACAATGAGCAGTTCTTC
CDR3: CASSDSGGGYNEQFF
J: TRBJ2-1
length: 15
D: NA
V: TRBV6-4
size: NA

DNA: TGTGCCAGCAGTTTGGGAGCCAGGCGGCGGAACACTGAAGCTTTCTTT
CDR3: CASSLGARRRNTEAFF
J: TRBJ1-1
length: 16
D: NA
V: TRBV27
size: NA

DNA: TGTGCTAGTGGTTTAGACAGGGGATACGAGCAGTACTTC
CDR3: CASGLDRGYEQYF
J: TRBJ2-7
length: 13
D: TRBD1
V: TRBV12-5
size: NA

DNA: TGTGCCAGCAGCGAGCCCCATGACAGGAACCGGGACTATGGCTACACCTTC
CDR3: CASSEPHDRNRDYGYTF
J: TRBJ1-2
length: 17
D: NA
V: TRBV9
size: NA

DNA: TGTGCCAGCAGCTTAGCGACTAGCGGGCGGAGGTACGAGCAGTACTTC
CDR3: CASSLATSGRRYEQYF
J: TRBJ2-7
length: 16
D: TRBD2
V: TRBV7-2
size: NA

DNA: TGTGCCAGCAGTGAAACTCAGACGTGGGGACAGAACACTGAAGCTTTCTTT
CDR3: CASSETQTWGQNTEAFF
J: TRBJ1-1
length: 17
D: NA
V: TRBV6-1
size: NA

DNA: TGTGCCAGCAGCTTGGGGGATACCACCTACGAGCAGTACTTC
CDR3: CASSLGDTTYEQYF
J: TRBJ2-7
length: 14
D: NA
V: TRBV5-6
size: NA

DNA: TGTGCCAGCAGCTTAACGGGGGACTATGGCTACACCTTC
CDR3: CASSLTGDYGYTF
J: TRBJ1-2
length: 13
D: NA
V: TRBV7-2
size: NA